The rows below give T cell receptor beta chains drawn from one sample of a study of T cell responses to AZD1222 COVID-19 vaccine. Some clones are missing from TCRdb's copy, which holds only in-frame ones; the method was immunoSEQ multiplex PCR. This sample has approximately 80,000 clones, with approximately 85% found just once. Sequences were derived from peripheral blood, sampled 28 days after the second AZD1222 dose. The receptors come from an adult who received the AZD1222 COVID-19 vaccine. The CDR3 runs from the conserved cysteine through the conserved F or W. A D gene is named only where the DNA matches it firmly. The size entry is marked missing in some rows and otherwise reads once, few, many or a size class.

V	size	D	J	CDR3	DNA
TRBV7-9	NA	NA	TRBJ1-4	CASSRWATTTNEKLFF	TGTGCCAGCAGCCGCTGGGCCACTACAACTAATGAAAAACTGTTTTTT
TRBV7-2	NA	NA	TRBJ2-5	CASSQYGGTQETQYF	TGTGCCAGCAGCCAATACGGGGGGACACAAGAGACCCAGTACTTC
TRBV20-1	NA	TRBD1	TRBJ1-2	CSKGQFYGYTF	TGCAGTAAGGGACAGTTCTATGGCTACACCTTC
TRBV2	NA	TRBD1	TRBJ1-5	CASSENPTGSNQPQHF	TGTGCCAGCAGTGAGAATCCGACAGGGTCCAATCAGCCCCAGCATTTT
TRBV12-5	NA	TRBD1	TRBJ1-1	CASASGTGHTEAFF	TGTGCTAGTGCCTCCGGGACAGGGCACACTGAAGCTTTCTTT
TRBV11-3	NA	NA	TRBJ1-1	CASSTQGSAEAFF	TGTGCCAGCAGCACCCAGGGATCGGCTGAAGCTTTCTTT
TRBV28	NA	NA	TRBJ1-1	CASSFGLAARAFF	TGTGCCAGCAGTTTCGGTTTAGCAGCGAGGGCTTTCTTT
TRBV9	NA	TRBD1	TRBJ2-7	CASSPGQGAYEQYF	TGTGCCAGCAGCCCTGGACAGGGGGCCTACGAGCAGTACTTC
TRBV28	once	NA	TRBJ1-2	CASTSSDSLVGGYTF	TGTGCCAGCACCTCTTCAGACAGTCTAGTTGGTGGCTACACCTTC
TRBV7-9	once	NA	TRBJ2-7	CASSSMDWTYEQYF	TGTGCCAGCAGCTCAATGGACTGGACCTACGAGCAGTACTTC
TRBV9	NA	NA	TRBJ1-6	CASSRASSYNSPLHF	TGTGCCAGCAGCCGGGCGAGCTCCTATAATTCACCCCTCCACTTT
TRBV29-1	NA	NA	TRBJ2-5	CSVEYTGAAKYF	TGCAGCGTTGAATACACGGGGGCCGCAAAGTACTTC
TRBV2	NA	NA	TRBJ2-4	CASSVAGIQYF	TGTGCCAGCAGTGTGGCGGGGATTCAGTACTTC
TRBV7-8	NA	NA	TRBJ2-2	CASSLKWNTGELFF	TGTGCCAGCAGCTTAAAGTGGAACACCGGGGAGCTGTTTTTT
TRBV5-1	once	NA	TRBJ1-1	CASSRPGRDTEAFF	TGCGCCAGCAGCCGCCCGGGCCGGGACACTGAAGCTTTCTTT
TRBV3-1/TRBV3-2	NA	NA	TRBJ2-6	CASSQAPGTGANVLTF	TGTGCCAGCAGCCAAGCCCCAGGGACTGGGGCCAACGTCCTGACTTTC
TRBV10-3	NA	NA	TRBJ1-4	CAIGETGFGEKLFF	TGTGCCATCGGTGAAACAGGGTTCGGTGAAAAACTGTTTTTT
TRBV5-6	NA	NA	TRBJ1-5	CASSSLHGNQPQHF	TGTGCCAGCAGCTCACTCCACGGGAATCAGCCCCAGCATTTT
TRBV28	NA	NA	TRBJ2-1	CASSLWGAVGEQFF	TGTGCCAGCAGTTTATGGGGGGCCGTCGGTGAGCAGTTCTTC
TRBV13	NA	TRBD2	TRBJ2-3	CASSYSSGGSSDTQYF	TGTGCCAGCAGCTATTCTAGCGGGGGGTCTTCAGATACGCAGTATTTT
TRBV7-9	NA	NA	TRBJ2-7	CASSLGLGTDYEQYF	TGTGCCAGCAGCTTAGGCCTGGGGACCGACTACGAGCAGTACTTC
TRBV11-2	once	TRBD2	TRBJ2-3	CASSFGGGSTDTQYF	TGTGCCAGCAGCTTCGGGGGGGGATCCACAGATACGCAGTATTTT
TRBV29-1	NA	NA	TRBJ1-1	CSVSTVNTEAFF	TGCAGCGTGTCAACAGTGAACACTGAAGCTTTCTTT
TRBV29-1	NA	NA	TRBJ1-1	CSVGAGTEAFF	TGCAGCGTTGGAGCCGGGACAGAAGCTTTCTTT
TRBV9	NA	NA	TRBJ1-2	CASSVQGNYGYTF	TGTGCCAGCAGCGTACAGGGGAACTATGGCTACACCTTC
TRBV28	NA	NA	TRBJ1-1	CASRNQGWDTEAFF	TGTGCCAGCAGAAACCAGGGGTGGGACACTGAAGCTTTCTTT
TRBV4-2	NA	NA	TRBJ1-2	CASSQDRWGAGNYGYTF	TGTGCCAGCAGCCAAGATCGTTGGGGGGCGGGTAACTATGGCTACACCTTC
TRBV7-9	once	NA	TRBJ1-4	CASSFGQDNEKLFF	TGTGCCAGCAGCTTCGGGCAAGATAATGAAAAACTGTTTTTT
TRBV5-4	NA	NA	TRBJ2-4	CASSTRQATVNIQYF	TGTGCCAGCAGCACAAGACAAGCCACCGTGAACATTCAGTACTTC
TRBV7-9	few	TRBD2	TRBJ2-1	CASRTGLAGPYNEQFF	TGTGCCAGCAGAACGGGACTAGCGGGACCTTACAATGAGCAGTTCTTC
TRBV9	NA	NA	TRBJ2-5	CASSVGQAKETQYF	TGTGCCAGCAGCGTAGGACAGGCCAAAGAGACCCAGTACTTC
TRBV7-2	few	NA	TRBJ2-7	CASSRHGGGQRYEQYF	TGTGCCAGCAGCCGCCATGGAGGGGGACAGAGATACGAGCAGTACTTC
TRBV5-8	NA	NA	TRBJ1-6	CASSVEQFSYNSPLHF	TGTGCCAGCAGCGTGGAGCAATTCTCCTATAATTCACCCCTCCACTTT
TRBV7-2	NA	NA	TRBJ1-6	CASSPDTSPLHF	TGTGCCAGCAGCCCGGACACTTCACCCCTCCACTTT
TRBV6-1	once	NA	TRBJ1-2	CASSEPGYGYTF	TGTGCCAGCAGTGAACCAGGGTACGGCTACACCTTC